The 30 T cell receptor beta chains below all came from one sample that was sequenced in a study of cytomegalovirus exposure and HLA in healthy donors. The primer mix had 60 Vbeta and 13 Jbeta primers. Measured with immunoSEQ multiplex PCR; TCRdb has only the in-frame clones, and not every one. Among about 99,000 clones listed, more than 75% were seen once. Sequencing was done on a sample of PBMCs. Receptor source: a young woman in good health and CMV-seropositive.

CDR3 region: CASSYSTGESSYEQYF. CDR3 nucleotide sequence: TGTGCCAGCAGTTACTCGACGGGGGAGAGCTCCTACGAGCAGTACTTC. This chain connects TRBV6-5 to TRBJ2-7; D possibly corresponds to TRBD2 (6 bases). This CDR3 comprises 16 residues. V lost 0 bases, J lost 0 bases, and 12 bases lay in between. In germline, CDR1 is MNHEY, CDR2 SVGAGI.

This sequence joins TRBV14 and TRBJ2-5; D remains ambiguous. In germline, CDR1 is SGHDN, CDR2 FVKESK. V gave up 0 bases and J gave up 7 bases, with 12 bases separating them. This CDR3 contains 14 residues. CDR3 in DNA: TGTGCCAGCAGCCAAGATTTCCGGTCAGGGACCCAGTACTTC. This translates into CASSQDFRSGTQYF.

This chain uses TRBV15 with TRBJ1-5; D gene ambiguous. The CDR3 is 14 residues long. The germline CDR1 and CDR2 sequences are LNHNV and YYDKDF (reference sequence). V lost 5 bases, J lost 3 bases, and 11 bases lay in between. The CDR3 protein is CATSPGSPNQPQHF. In DNA, the CDR3 is TGTGCCACCAGCCCGGGTTCGCCCAATCAGCCCCAGCATTTT.

This clone was observed once. For the CDR3, the DNA is TGTGCCAGCTCACTAACAACGGGCTCTGGGGCCAACGTCCTGACTTTC. Protein product: CASSLTTGSGANVLTF. The chain has TRBV18 and TRBJ2-6; D uncertain. The V gene's germline CDR1 is KGHSH and CDR2 LQKENI. This CDR3 has 16 residues. V was clipped by 4 bases and J by 0 bases, with 10 bases between them.

CDR3 loop: CASSKGGQPQHF. The CDR3 DNA reads TGTGCCAGCAGCAAAGGAGGTCAGCCCCAGCATTTT. V gene TRBV7-9 combines with J gene TRBJ1-5; D not resolved. Germline V CDR1 and CDR2: SEHNR, FQNEAQ (reference sequence). The CDR3 has 12 amino acids. V lost 5 bases and J lost 6, with 8 bases in between.

This clone appeared once. The chain carries TRBV19 and TRBJ1-1; perhaps TRBD1 as D (6 bases). The V end lost 2 bases, the J end lost 3 bases, and 10 bases lay between the germline ends. This CDR3 comprises 14 residues. Germline V lookup: CDR1 LNHDA, CDR2 SQIVND (reference sequence). CDR3 sequence: CASSIISGDTEAFF. The CDR3, as DNA: TGTGCCAGTAGTATAATCTCAGGGGACACTGAAGCTTTCTTT. The full variable domain, in which reference TRBV19 and TRBJ1-1 provide the parts outside the CDR3, is DGGITQSPKYLFRKEGQNVTLSCEQNLNHDAMYWYRQDPGQGLRLIYYSQIVNDFQKGDIAEGYSVSREKKESFPLTVTSAQKNPTAFYLCASSIISGDTEAFFGQGTRLTVV.

The chain joins TRBV18 to TRBJ2-1; 10 nucleotides align to TRBD1. J lost 9 bases, V lost 4 bases, and 6 bases had no gene match. The CDR3 sequence is 14 residues long. The germline V gene has CDR1 KGHSH and CDR2 LQKENI. Here the CDR3 reads CASSRGQGLGEQFF. In DNA, the CDR3 is TGTGCCAGCTCACGGGGACAGGGGTTAGGTGAGCAGTTCTTC.

The V call is TRBV5-6, the J call TRBJ1-2, with D hard to call. V was trimmed by 3 bases and J by 8 bases, leaving 17 bases between them. The CDR3 totals 14 residues. The germline CDR1 and CDR2 sequences are SGHDT and YYEEEE. This CDR3 reads CASSYGLHLPGYTF. DNA for the CDR3: TGTGCCAGCAGCTACGGGTTACACTTACCCGGCTACACCTTC. The variable domain in full, completed from reference TRBV5-6 and TRBJ1-2, reads DAGVTQSPTHLIKTRGQQVTLRCSPKSGHDTVSWYQQALGQGPQFIFQYYEEEERQRGNFPDRFSGHQFPNYSSELNVNALLLGDSALYLCASSYGLHLPGYTFGSGTRLTVV.

This rearrangement joins TRBV5-6 to TRBJ2-5; D might be TRBD1 (5 bases). The last part of the DNA fits TRBJ2-7 better; the J call may be wrong. This CDR3 is built from 14 residues. Per germline, CDR1 SGHDT and CDR2 YYEEEE. The CDR3 coding sequence is TGTGCCAGCAGCACAACAGGAAACTATTACGAGCAGTACTTC. Protein product: CASSTTGNYYEQYF.

This chain joins TRBV6-5 and TRBJ1-2; D perhaps matches TRBD1 (5 bases). The CDR3 covers 15 residues. Trimming cost V 0 bases and J 7 bases, with 15 bases left between them. Germline V gene data show CDR1 as MNHEY and CDR2 as SVGAGI. The CDR3 spells CASSYSRLGGRGYTF. The CDR3 DNA sequence: TGTGCCAGCAGTTACTCGAGGCTGGGGGGTCGTGGCTACACCTTC.

This clone was detected a few times. The V gene is TRBV9, the J gene TRBJ2-2; 11 bases match TRBD2. V shed 4 bases and J 3 bases; nucleotides not matched to a gene: 8. The germline CDR1 and CDR2 sequences are SGDLS and YYNGEE. This CDR3 contains 17 residues. The CDR3 DNA reads TGTGCCAGCAGCTCACCGGGACTAGCGGCTGACACCGGGGAGCTGTTTTTT. Translating gives CASSSPGLAADTGELFF.

This clone came up a few times. This chain uses TRBV20-1 with TRBJ1-1, with TRBD1 matching 7 bases. The ends lost 6 bases at V and 8 bases at J; junction bases unmatched: 6. CDR3 size: 11 residues. Germline V gene lookup returns CDR1 DFQATT and CDR2 SNEGSKA (reference sequence). CDR3 amino acids: CSALRQGEAFF. The CDR3, as DNA: TGCAGTGCCCTTAGACAGGGAGAAGCTTTCTTT.

V and J are TRBV2 and TRBJ2-7; TRBD2 matches at 7 bases. The CDR3 covers 12 residues. Germline V gene data show CDR1 as SNHLY and CDR2 as FYNNEI. Germline trimming cut 6 bases from V and 4 bases from J; bases unmatched to any gene: 3. The CDR3 DNA follows: TGTGCCAGCAGGGGCGGGGGTTACGAGCAGTACTTC. As protein: CASRGGGYEQYF.

The table lists this clone with a count of one. The chain couples TRBV27 to TRBJ1-1; a weak D match, TRBD1 (6 bases). Trimming left V 4 bases short and J 4 bases short, with 16 bases between. The CDR3 extends over 15 amino acids. CDR1 and CDR2 (germline): MNHEY, SMNVEV (reference sequence). CDR3 sequence (DNA): TGTGCCAGCAGTTCCATGCAGGGGCGGAGCACTGAAGCTTTCTTT. Translating it yields CASSSMQGRSTEAFF.

This rearrangement joins TRBV7-3 to TRBJ2-7; D is possibly TRBD2 (5 bases). The CDR3 consists of 13 residues. CDR1 is SGHTA, CDR2 FQGTGA, per germline. V shed 2 bases and J shed 6 bases, with 11 bases lying between them. The CDR3 protein is CASSLEGFSEQYF. The CDR3 nucleotides read TGTGCCAGCAGCTTAGAGGGATTCAGCGAGCAGTACTTC.

The CDR3 bases are TGTGCCAGCAGTTTTTCGGTCTTCAATCAGCCCCAGCATTTT. It encodes CASSFSVFNQPQHF. This chain connects TRBV27 to TRBJ1-5; no reliable D call. CDR1 is MNHEY and CDR2 is SMNVEV in the germline V gene (reference sequence). The germline V and J ends were trimmed by 3 bases and 3 bases, with 9 bases remaining between them. The CDR3 is made up of 14 amino acids.

The chain has TRBV7-6 and TRBJ2-5; a weak D match, TRBD2 (6 bases). The CDR3 consists of 16 residues. Trimming stripped 4 bases from V and 2 bases from J, with 17 bases between. Germline CDR1 SGHVS, CDR2 FNYEAQ. CDR3 amino acids: CASSSTAGPPQETQYF. Here the CDR3 DNA reads TGTGCCAGCAGCTCCACCGCGGGACCACCGCAAGAGACCCAGTACTTC. The variable domain in full, completed from reference TRBV7-6 and TRBJ2-5, reads GAGVSQSPRYKVTKRGQDVALRCDPISGHVSLYWYRQALGQGPEFLTYFNYEAQQDKSGLPNDRFSAERPEGSISTLTIQRTEQRDSAMYRCASSSTAGPPQETQYFGPGTRLLVL.

CDR3 nucleotide sequence: TGTGCCAGCAGTGAACTAAGCGGGGGGGCCGCAAACATTCAGTACTTC. The encoded protein is CASSELSGGAANIQYF. This chain uses TRBV2 with TRBJ2-4; 10 bases are a match to TRBD2. V dropped 2 bases and J dropped 6; count of bases not matched to a gene: 7. Per germline, CDR1 SNHLY and CDR2 FYNNEI. The CDR3 runs to 16 residues.

This clone has a handful of counts. This sequence joins TRBV7-9 and TRBJ2-1; 13 bases align to TRBD2. Trimming at V came to 7 bases and at J to 3 bases, leaving 9 bases not matched to a gene. CDR3 length: 17 amino acids. Germline values: CDR1 SEHNR, CDR2 FQNEAQ (reference sequence). The CDR3 region is CASTGTSGTFLYNEQFF. CDR3 bases: TGTGCCAGCACCGGGACTAGCGGGACCTTTCTCTACAATGAGCAGTTCTTC.

The chain is built from TRBV4-3 and TRBJ2-5; 10 bases are a match to TRBD2. With V trimmed by 1 base and J by 1 base, 9 bases remained unmatched. CDR1 is LGHNA, CDR2 YSLEER, per germline. This CDR3 has 18 residues. Here the CDR3 reads CASSQGLHSGRAQETQYF. The CDR3 region has the DNA TGCGCCAGCAGCCAAGGCTTGCACAGCGGGAGGGCCCAAGAGACCCAGTACTTC.

The CDR3 sequence: CASSLRGGYGYTF. The CDR3 DNA reads TGTGCCAGCAGTTTGAGGGGGGGCTATGGCTACACCTTC. V is TRBV27 and J is TRBJ1-2; D is possibly TRBD1 (6 bases). Germline V gives CDR1 MNHEY, CDR2 SMNVEV (reference sequence). Trimming took off 3 bases at V and 4 bases at J, with 9 bases between the two ends. The CDR3 is 13 amino acids.

The rearrangement uses TRBV18 and TRBJ2-7; D call uncertain. The V gene lost 3 bases and the J gene lost 4 bases, with 7 bases spanning the gap. The germline V gene encodes CDR1 KGHSH and CDR2 LQKENI. This CDR3 is built from 12 residues. The CDR3 DNA reads TGTGCCAGCTCACCCCGCGGTTACGAGCAGTACTTC. It is translated as CASSPRGYEQYF. The complete variable domain, with remaining parts taken from reference TRBV18 and TRBJ2-7, reads NAGVMQNPRHLVRRRGQEARLRCSPMKGHSHVYWYRQLPEEGLKFMVYLQKENIIDESGMPKERFSAEFPKEGPSILRIQQVVRGDSAAYFCASSPRGYEQYFGPGTRLTVT.

The V gene is TRBV15, the J gene TRBJ2-1; D is possibly TRBD1 (6 bases). The CDR3 has 14 residues. CDR1 is LNHNV, CDR2 YYDKDF, per germline (reference sequence). Trimming removed 1 base at V and 5 bases at J, with 9 bases between. The CDR3, as DNA: TGTGCCACCAGCAGAGTCGGACAGAACAATGAGCAGTTCTTC. Translation gives CATSRVGQNNEQFF.

V usage is TRBV27 and J usage is TRBJ1-4; 9 bases align to TRBD1. The V and J ends lost 7 bases and 3 bases, in that order; junction bases with no gene match: 3. Germline V CDR1 and CDR2: MNHEY, SMNVEV (reference sequence). The CDR3 consists of 14 residues. CDR3 in amino acids: CASTRTGANEKLFF. The CDR3 DNA is TGTGCCAGCACCCGGACAGGGGCTAATGAAAAACTGTTTTTT.

V and J are TRBV18 and TRBJ2-7; D perhaps matches TRBD1 (6 bases). Trimming took off 4 bases at V and 0 bases at J, with 10 bases between the two ends. This CDR3 comprises 14 residues. Per the germline V gene, CDR1 is KGHSH and CDR2 is LQKENI. In nucleotides, the CDR3 is TGTGCCAGCTCACTAAACAGGGCCTCCTACGAGCAGTACTTC. Translated: CASSLNRASYEQYF.

The chain is built from TRBV28 and TRBJ2-3; 11 bases are a match to TRBD2. CDR3 length: 17 residues. With 0 bases clipped from V and 0 bases from J, the junction kept 2 bases outside the gene matches. Looked up from germline, CDR1 is MDHEN and CDR2 is SYDVKM. CDR3 protein: CASSLWTSGTSTDTQYF. In DNA form, the CDR3 reads TGTGCCAGCAGTTTATGGACTAGCGGGACTAGCACAGATACGCAGTATTTT.

V and J are TRBV6-5 and TRBJ1-4; 7 nucleotides match TRBD1. The CDR3 contains 13 residues. V shed 5 bases and J 8 bases; nucleotides not matched to a gene: 5. CDR1 is MNHEY and CDR2 is SVGAGI in the germline V gene. In nucleotides, the CDR3 is TGTGCCAGCAGTCTCGGACAGGTCGAAAAACTGTTTTTT. It is translated as CASSLGQVEKLFF.

The chain is built from TRBV7-9 and TRBJ2-1; 7 bases fit TRBD1. Trimming cost V 5 bases and J 3 bases; bases outside gene matches: 13. CDR1 SEHNR and CDR2 FQNEAQ come from the germline V gene (reference sequence). The length of the CDR3 is 17 residues. The CDR3 DNA follows: TGTGCCAGCAGCCCTAGGGACCGGGACAGAGTCTACAATGAGCAGTTCTTC. Translated: CASSPRDRDRVYNEQFF.

The CDR3 sequence is CASSPGTSGSQRSGNEQFF. CDR3 nucleotide sequence: TGTGCCAGCAGCCCGGGGACTAGCGGGAGCCAGAGGTCAGGGAATGAGCAGTTCTTC. The V and J genes are TRBV4-2 and TRBJ2-1; 14 bases map to TRBD2. J gave up 7 bases and V 4 bases, and 15 bases lay outside the gene matches. The CDR3 spans 19 residues. The germline CDR1 and CDR2 sequences are LGHNA and YNFKEQ.

The chain has TRBV4-1 and TRBJ2-3, with 9 positions matching TRBD2. The CDR3 extends over 15 amino acids. J was trimmed by 4 bases and V by 4 bases; bases with no gene match: 6. Germline V gene data show CDR1 as MGHRA and CDR2 as YSYEKL. The CDR3 loop is CASSRARGGADTQYF. In nucleotides, the CDR3 is TGCGCCAGCAGCCGCGCCCGCGGGGGGGCAGATACGCAGTATTTT.